The rows below give T cell receptor beta chains drawn from one sample of a study of ipilimumab plus nivolumab after autologous stem cell transplantation. Profiled with immunoSEQ multiplex PCR; TCRdb holds only in-frame clones, not every one. The sample records 20,000 to 25,000 clones, 86% being singletons. The sample consisted of PBMCs, taken in a trial of ipilimumab plus nivolumab as post-transplant consolidation. The origin of the receptors is a male donor with diffuse large B-cell lymphoma. CDR3s include the opening cysteine and the closing phenylalanine or tryptophan. Fields, in order: clone size, J gene, V gene, CDR3 protein. Size tells how often a clone was seen (once, few, many) or the class of an expanded clone, and some rows leave it out.

NA,TRBJ1-4,TRBV19,CASSTDINEKLFF
NA,TRBJ1-2,TRBV7-9,CASSSDTKGYGYTF
NA,TRBJ2-2,TRBV5-6,CASSLESGRTGELFF
NA,TRBJ1-2,TRBV19,CASSISWTDNYGYTF
NA,TRBJ1-5,TRBV5-6,CASSLHGTVNNQPQHF
NA,TRBJ2-1,TRBV4-1,CASSQRNSGGAQEQFF
NA,TRBJ2-2,TRBV2,CASRDRGMAGELFF
NA,TRBJ1-1,TRBV5-4,CASSERQGMNTEAFF
NA,TRBJ1-2,TRBV19,CASSIDGGLYGYTF
once,TRBJ2-7,TRBV27,CASSLSSFGGSYEQYF
NA,TRBJ2-2,TRBV5-5,CASTRDRGYNTGELFF
NA,TRBJ1-5,TRBV19,CASSLQGNQPQHF
NA,TRBJ2-7,TRBV11-2,CASSRGPTLYEQYF
NA,TRBJ1-5,TRBV10-3,CVISESIGLDQPQHF
NA,TRBJ1-1,TRBV7-9,CASSWGNSGDWAVNTEAFF
few,TRBJ1-5,TRBV19,CASSREGRNQPQHF
NA,TRBJ1-1,TRBV7-2,CASSLGLGQGIHDTEAFF
NA,TRBJ1-2,TRBV30,CAWSLQTGNYGYTF
NA,TRBJ1-1,TRBV5-5,CASTTGGGSRTAFF
NA,TRBJ2-7,TRBV2,CASRTTGGAGYEQYF
NA,TRBJ1-3,TRBV12-5,CASGLASLRPGNTIYF
NA,TRBJ2-2,TRBV15,CATSRDVAVGQGNTGELFF
NA,TRBJ1-1,TRBV14,CASSRGGGSETQKTFF
once,TRBJ1-4,TRBV5-4,CASSPQGGDEKLFF
once,TRBJ2-5,TRBV5-1,CASRENRVKRSQETQYF
NA,TRBJ2-7,TRBV2,CASNSDTGTGFYEQYF
NA,TRBJ2-2,TRBV6-1,CASSDPPGTNTGELFF
NA,TRBJ2-2,TRBV29-1,CSVQGAGNTGELFF
NA,TRBJ1-2,TRBV2,CASSEALLLWDSSRDGYTF
NA,TRBJ2-3,TRBV7-8,CASSPRTSGGTDTQYF
few,TRBJ2-1,TRBV7-2,CASSLLGLARFF
few,TRBJ1-2,TRBV29-1,CSVEEGYGYTF
NA,TRBJ1-1,TRBV5-4,CASSLGVVNTEAFF
NA,TRBJ2-5,TRBV27,CASSFSDQETQYF
NA,TRBJ2-5,TRBV11-3,CASSLNRGQGETQYF
NA,TRBJ1-2,TRBV19,CASSPGGAQGYGYTF
NA,TRBJ2-3,TRBV4-1,CASSQQLAGGPDTQYF
NA,TRBJ1-2,TRBV2,CASSEGQGGPYYGYTF
NA,TRBJ2-2,TRBV15,CATSKEQMNTGELFF
NA,TRBJ2-1,TRBV6-1,CASSEQARLAGLNEQFF
NA,TRBJ1-2,TRBV6-1,CASSEAGGRDGYTF
NA,TRBJ2-6,TRBV7-2,CASSSGTGGFGANVLTF
NA,TRBJ2-5,TRBV19,CASSSRTSGGPGETQYF
NA,TRBJ1-2,TRBV6-1,CASLGGSGGYTF
NA,TRBJ1-1,TRBV29-1,CSAFGRNTEAFF
NA,TRBJ1-4,TRBV4-1,CASSQDREAYNEKLFF
NA,TRBJ2-2,TRBV6-5,CASSFSTGELFF
once,TRBJ2-6,TRBV7-2,CASSLGGSGANVLTF
NA,TRBJ1-2,TRBV7-8,CASSLGGPGTGGGYTF
NA,TRBJ1-1,TRBV14,CASSLYGGPEAFF
NA,TRBJ2-1,TRBV5-6,CASSFGSRSYNEQFF
NA,TRBJ2-7,TRBV30,CAWRTSGGYEQYF
once,TRBJ1-1,TRBV7-3,CASSAGWNTEAFF
NA,TRBJ2-5,TRBV28,CASTLGGQETQYF
NA,TRBJ2-7,TRBV6-1,CASSEALRGPGSSYEQYF